The entry below describes one TCR beta chain. The source of the sample is a study of blood T cell repertoires in COVID-19. Trimming shortened V by 2 bases and J by 5 bases, and 13 bases separated the two germline ends. The CDR3 has 14 residues. Per germline, CDR1 MNHEY and CDR2 SVGEGT. The method was immunoSEQ multiplex PCR; TCRdb's version includes in-frame clones alone and lacks a portion of them. The sample comprises 100,000 to 150,000 clones, over 75% of which are singletons, and roughly 1.2% rests with the top ten. The chain combines TRBV6-2 or TRBV6-3 with TRBJ2-7; D might be TRBD2 (7 bases). The sequencing sample was made of peripheral blood. The receptor's source is a woman older than 75 with acute or convalescent COVID-19. DNA of the CDR3: TGTGCCAGCAGTTACCGGGGGGCTCGGAACGAGCAGTACTTC. It codes for CASSYRGARNEQYF.